Here is one T cell receptor beta chain with its context. The CDR3 has 14 amino acids. Trimming cost V 0 bases and J 2 bases, with 8 bases left between them. The germline CDR1 and CDR2 sequences are SGHNT and YYREEE (reference sequence). This specimen comes from a study of blood T cell repertoires in COVID-19. Study-level background: Donors in the United States, Italy and Spain gave samples during acute or convalescent COVID-19.

The assay was immunoSEQ multiplex PCR, and TCRdb's table has in-frame clones only and misses some. The data show 170,000 or so clones, approximately 85% seen once. This chain uses TRBV5-4 with TRBJ2-5; maybe TRBD2 (6 bases). Sequencing was done on a sample of PBMCs or T cells enriched from blood (not recorded which). The TCR was taken from a woman aged 18-29 years who had recovered from COVID-19. CDR3 loop: CASSLAGTQETQYF. CDR3 bases: TGTGCCAGCAGCTTGGCGGGGACTCAAGAGACCCAGTACTTC.